Listed below are T cell receptor beta chains from one sample, sequenced in a study of shared clonotypes between healthy human individuals. The method was immunoSEQ multiplex PCR; TCRdb's version includes in-frame clones alone and lacks a portion of them. The sample holds 500,000 to 650,000 clones; roughly four fifths are singletons and the top ten take approximately 12%. The sequenced sample consisted of PBMCs. These receptors were taken from a woman aged 35 to 49 in good health. Some clones in this sample may be carry-over from other donors' samples. Both conserved end residues are part of each CDR3. The D gene is left open where the match is weak. Only part of the rows carry a size: once, few, many, or a class if the clone is expanded.

CDR3 DNA	CDR3 protein	D gene	clone size	V gene	J gene
TGTGCCAGCAGCTTTGGAGGCCAGTCCCACGAGCAGTACTTC	CASSFGGQSHEQYF	-	-	TRBV5-6	TRBJ2-7
TGTGCCAGCAGCTTAGTTAGCGGGAGTCCTAATGAGCAGTTCTTC	CASSLVSGSPNEQFF	TRBD2	-	TRBV7-2	TRBJ2-1
TGTGCCAGTAGCCCTTCGCGCTATGGCTACACCTTC	CASSPSRYGYTF	-	few	TRBV19	TRBJ1-2
TGTGCCAGCAGTTACTCAGGCAGGGAGGCTTTCTTT	CASSYSGREAFF	-	-	TRBV6-5	TRBJ1-1
TGTGCCCTAGCGGGGGTTGAAGAGACCCAGTACTTC	CALAGVEETQYF	TRBD2	-	TRBV30	TRBJ2-5
TGTGCCAGCAGCTTAGGCGGGTTGAACACTGAAGCTTTCTTT	CASSLGGLNTEAFF	-	-	TRBV7-9	TRBJ1-1
TGTGCCAGCAGCTTAAATTCGGGAGGGCTTGCAGATACGCAGTATTTT	CASSLNSGGLADTQYF	TRBD2	many	TRBV7-3	TRBJ2-3
TGTGCCAGCTCATTTGGGACAGGGGACCTCACTGAAGCTTTCTTT	CASSFGTGDLTEAFF	TRBD1	-	TRBV18	TRBJ1-1
TGTGCCAGCAGTGGAGTTGGGACAGGGATTGATACGCAGTATTTT	CASSGVGTGIDTQYF	TRBD1	-	TRBV27	TRBJ2-3
TGTGCCAGCAGTTTCTGGGGACGGACGAACACTGAAGCTTTCTTT	CASSFWGRTNTEAFF	-	many	TRBV28	TRBJ1-1
TGTGCCAGCAGCTTAAACTACGCCGAGCAGTACTTC	CASSLNYAEQYF	-	-	TRBV7-2	TRBJ2-7
TGCGCCAGTTCAGACGACAGGGAAATATACGAGCAGTACTTC	CASSDDREIYEQYF	TRBD1	-	TRBV4-1	TRBJ2-7
TGTGCCAGCAGCGTAGCGGGAGGGCCGGTGGGGGCAGATACGCAGTATTTT	CASSVAGGPVGADTQYF	TRBD2	-	TRBV9	TRBJ2-3
TGCGCCAGCAGCTTGGATCAGCTATCCACCGGGGAGCTGTTTTTT	CASSLDQLSTGELFF	-	few	TRBV5-1	TRBJ2-2